Following are 17 T cell receptor beta chains from one sample sequenced in a study of T-cell reconstitution after alpha-beta-depleted transplantation in children. The authors prepared the TCRbeta library with unique molecular identifiers. TCRdb re-called the PCR reads through MiXCR, storing one row per CDR3 protein. The data contain around 370,000 distinct CDR3 sequences, 16% of them seen just once; the ten biggest clones take up roughly 41%. The starting material was PBMCs, mostly from graft donor cells, obtained 360 days after TCRalphabeta/CD19-depleted stem cell transplant. The source is a male patient between 2 and 9 years old who had a stem cell transplant for acute lymphoblastic leukemia, so the T cells may come from the graft donor.

The V and J genes are TRBV7-2 and TRBJ2-5, with no clear D. V was shortened by 6 bases and J by 1 base, with 9 bases between the two germline ends. This CDR3 is built from 13 residues. Germline CDR1 and CDR2: SGHTA and FQGNSA. The CDR3 loop is CASSYYFQETQYF. The CDR3 DNA follows: TGTGCCAGCAGTTACTACTTCCAAGAGACCCAGTACTTC.

V gene TRBV19 combines with J gene TRBJ1-5, with D tentatively TRBD1 (5 bases). Trimming pared 1 base from V and 0 bases from J, leaving 10 bases between. CDR1 and CDR2 (germline): LNHDA, SQIVND (reference sequence). The CDR3 length is 16 residues. CDR3 in DNA: TGTGCCAGTAGTATAGGACAGACTTATAGCAATCAGCCCCAGCATTTT. It specifies CASSIGQTYSNQPQHF.

This clonotype was counted only a few times. This rearrangement joins TRBV5-1 to TRBJ1-6; no firm D call. V lost 0 bases to trimming and J lost 10 bases, with 11 bases between them. Germline values: CDR1 SGHRS, CDR2 YFSETQ. CDR3 size: 14 residues. CDR3 residues: CASSLGTLQSPLHF. For the CDR3, the DNA is TGCGCCAGCAGCTTGGGGACCCTGCAATCACCCCTCCACTTT.

The rearrangement uses TRBV4-3 and TRBJ2-1; possibly TRBD1 or TRBD2 for D (6 bases each). Germline V lookup: CDR1 LGHNA, CDR2 YSLEER. CDR3 length: 15 amino acids. The V gene lost 0 bases and the J gene lost 2 bases, with 8 bases spanning the gap. The CDR3 protein is CASSQEGGAYNEQFF. The CDR3, as DNA: TGCGCCAGCAGCCAAGAGGGGGGCGCCTACAATGAGCAGTTCTTC.

A few counts support this clonotype. The J gene is TRBJ2-1, the V gene TRBV7-9, with TRBD1 identical over 9 bases. The CDR3 is made up of 16 amino acids. Per the germline V gene, CDR1 is SEHNR and CDR2 is FQNEAQ (reference sequence). Germline trimming cut 4 bases from V and 7 bases from J; bases unmatched to any gene: 11. Written as DNA, the CDR3 is TGTGCCAGCAGCTCATTCAGTACAGGGGGCCTGAATGAGCAGTTCTTC. Protein sequence: CASSSFSTGGLNEQFF.

This clonotype was counted between two and nine times. The rearrangement uses TRBV6-5 and TRBJ2-1; TRBD2 matches 9 bases. V gave up 4 bases and J gave up 4 bases; unmatched junction bases: 11. The CDR3 contains 17 residues. Per the germline V gene, CDR1 is MNHEY and CDR2 is SVGAGI. For the CDR3, the DNA is TGTGCCAGCAGTTCCAGTAGCGGGAGCCCTTCTTACAATGAGCAGTTCTTC. Translated: CASSSSSGSPSYNEQFF.

The rearrangement uses TRBV29-1 and TRBJ2-7; perhaps TRBD2 as D (5 bases). Trimming left V 3 bases short and J 2 bases short, with 14 bases between. The CDR3 is made up of 14 amino acids. Germline loops: CDR1 SQVTM, CDR2 ANQGSEA. The CDR3 sequence: CSVEPGKGAYEQYF. Written as DNA, the CDR3 is TGCAGCGTTGAGCCCGGGAAGGGCGCCTACGAGCAGTACTTC.

This clonotype showed up just a few times. The chain is built from TRBV12-3 or TRBV12-4 and TRBJ2-7; TRBD2 matches 8 bases. The CDR3 length is 14 residues. With 3 bases clipped from V and 5 bases from J, the junction kept 6 bases outside the gene matches. The CDR3 DNA follows: TGTGCCAGCAGTTTGGGCGGGGGGCAAAACGAGCAGTACTTC. Residues: CASSLGGGQNEQYF.

This clonotype was counted many times. The V and J genes are TRBV28 and TRBJ2-7, with 11 bases lining up with TRBD2. Unmatched junction bases numbered 3, after V lost 5 bases and J lost 0 bases. Germline CDR1 is MDHEN and CDR2 is SYDVKM. The CDR3 covers 15 residues. CDR3 nucleotides: TGTGCCAGCAGTCCGCTAGCGGGAGGCTCCTACGAGCAGTACTTC. Translation gives CASSPLAGGSYEQYF.

This clonotype was counted a few times. The chain uses TRBV2 and TRBJ2-5, with 8 bases lining up with TRBD2. V shed 0 bases and J 5 bases; nucleotides not matched to a gene: 2. Germline CDR1 is SNHLY and CDR2 is FYNNEI. This CDR3 is built from 14 residues. In DNA form, the CDR3 reads TGTGCCAGCAGTGAAGCAGGCGGGAGGGAGACCCAGTACTTC. Its translation is CASSEAGGRETQYF. Full variable domain (rest looked up from reference TRBV2 and TRBJ2-5): EPEVTQTPSHQVTQMGQEVILRCVPISNHLYFYWYRQILGQKVEFLVSFYNNEISEKSEIFDDQFSVERPDGSNFTLKIRSTKLEDSAMYFCASSEAGGRETQYFGPGTRLLVL.

Ten or more counts support this clonotype. The chain combines TRBV4-1 with TRBJ2-3; tentatively, D is TRBD1 (5 bases). The V end lost 0 bases, the J end lost 4 bases, and 14 bases lay between the germline ends. Germline lookup yields CDR1 MGHRA and CDR2 YSYEKL. The CDR3 runs to 16 residues. The CDR3: CASSQDPPGIPDTQYF. The CDR3 DNA sequence: TGCGCCAGCAGCCAAGATCCTCCAGGGATCCCAGATACGCAGTATTTT.

This clonotype was observed a few times. The CDR3 loop is CASSYGTDSYEQYF. For the CDR3, the DNA is TGCGCCAGCAGCTACGGGACCGACTCCTACGAGCAGTACTTC. This chain joins TRBV5-1 and TRBJ2-7; D might be TRBD1 or TRBD2, each matching 5 bases. V gave up 3 bases and J gave up 0 bases, with 10 bases separating them. The CDR3 length is 14 residues. CDR1 is SGHRS and CDR2 is YFSETQ in the germline V gene.

This clonotype was counted many times. The chain has TRBV30 and TRBJ2-2; tentative D call: TRBD2 (5 bases). The germline V and J ends were trimmed by 4 bases and 9 bases, with 9 bases remaining between them. Germline V gives CDR1 GTSNPN, CDR2 SVGIG (reference sequence). The CDR3 runs 11 residues. CDR3 sequence: CAWMGVRELFF. The CDR3 DNA follows: TGTGCCTGGATGGGAGTCCGGGAGCTGTTTTTT.

V is TRBV12-3 or TRBV12-4 and J is TRBJ2-7; D is ambiguous. Trimming left V 3 bases short and J 0 bases short, with 12 bases between. The CDR3 is 15 amino acids. CDR3 bases: TGTGCCAGCAGTTTCCTCCCCCGAAGCTCCTACGAGCAGTACTTC. This encodes CASSFLPRSSYEQYF.

CDR3 amino acids: CASSPSGADYQETQYF. The CDR3 DNA reads TGTGCCAGCAGCCCCTCCGGGGCGGACTACCAAGAGACCCAGTACTTC. V and J are TRBV4-2 and TRBJ2-5; possibly TRBD1 or TRBD2 for D (5 bases each). Trimming took off 4 bases at V and 0 bases at J, with 15 bases between the two ends. Germline CDR1 and CDR2: LGHNA and YNFKEQ. The CDR3 consists of 16 residues.

The table lists this clonotype with many counts. V gene TRBV28 combines with J gene TRBJ2-3; D remains ambiguous. The V gene lost 6 bases and the J gene lost 8 bases, with 15 bases spanning the gap. The CDR3 runs to 13 residues. The V gene's germline CDR1 is MDHEN and CDR2 SYDVKM. CDR3 coding DNA: TGTGCCAGCAGGACGTACAGCCGCGGTACGCAGTATTTT. It codes for CASRTYSRGTQYF. Variable domain in full (rest from reference TRBV28 and TRBJ2-3): DVKVTQSSRYLVKRTGEKVFLECVQDMDHENMFWYRQDPGLGLRLIYFSYDVKMKEKGDIPEGYSVSREKKERFSLILESASTNQTSMYLCASRTYSRGTQYFGPGTRLTVL.

V gene TRBV27 combines with J gene TRBJ2-7, with a possible D match to TRBD2 (7 bases). V lost 10 bases, J lost 2 bases, and 18 bases lay in between. From germline, CDR1 is MNHEY and CDR2 SMNVEV (reference sequence). The CDR3 has 14 amino acids. The CDR3 sequence: CANQRGGWTYEQYF. CDR3 bases: TGTGCCAACCAGAGGGGGGGGTGGACCTACGAGCAGTACTTC.